These 29 T cell receptor beta chains were all obtained from the same sample, sequenced in a study of shared clonotypes between healthy human individuals. Assay used: immunoSEQ multiplex PCR; TCRdb lists only in-frame clones, some missing. The table shows roughly 1 million clones, with more than 60% occurring only once. The sequenced material came from memory CD4+ T cells sorted from blood. Subset indicated: CD45RA-negative fraction. Source of these receptors: a man between 18 and 29 years old in good health.

The rearrangement uses TRBV29-1 and TRBJ2-1; 13 positions match TRBD2. Unmatched junction bases numbered 13, after V lost 6 bases and J lost 2 bases. Germline-derived CDR1 and CDR2 are SQVTM and ANQGSEA. The CDR3 has 18 amino acids. CDR3 sequence: CSVPGTSGIGGAYNEQFF. As DNA, the CDR3 is TGCAGCGTACCCGGGACTAGCGGGATAGGTGGGGCCTACAATGAGCAGTTCTTC.

In the case of this clone: Possible read error: a much larger clone is one base away. The sample holds other DNA sequences that translate to the same CDR3. The chain links TRBV12-5 to TRBJ2-5; D gene uncertain. This CDR3 spans 11 amino acids. The germline V gene encodes CDR1 LGHNT and CDR2 FRNRAP. Deletions cut 1 base from V and 4 bases from J, with 1 base between. The CDR3 sequence is CASGLGETQYF. In DNA, the CDR3 is TGTGCTAGTGGTTTGGGAGAGACCCAGTACTTC.

The chain carries TRBV19 and TRBJ1-2; TRBD1 might be the D (5 bases). Germline assignment: CDR1 LNHDA and CDR2 SQIVND (reference sequence). The CDR3 sequence is 12 residues long. The V gene lost 3 bases and the J gene lost 7 bases, with 9 bases spanning the gap. The CDR3 loop is CASSMMGVGYTF. CDR3 DNA: TGTGCCAGTAGTATGATGGGGGTTGGCTACACCTTC.

The chain employs TRBV30 and TRBJ2-1, with 7 bases lining up with TRBD1. The germline gives CDR1 GTSNPN, CDR2 SVGIG (reference sequence). V was clipped by 3 bases and J by 0 bases; unmatched bases: 8. CDR3 size: 16 residues. DNA for the CDR3: TGTGCCTGGAGACGAGGACAGGCGAGCTCCTACAATGAGCAGTTCTTC. Protein sequence: CAWRRGQASSYNEQFF.

In the case of this clone: Other DNA sequences of this sample code for an identical CDR3. The J gene is TRBJ2-3, the V gene TRBV28, with no clear D. The CDR3 totals 12 residues. CDR1 is MDHEN, CDR2 SYDVKM, per germline. The V end lost 1 base, the J end lost 4 bases, and 3 bases lay between the germline ends. For the CDR3, the DNA is TGTGCCAGCAGTTTATTGGCAGATACGCAGTATTTT. This sequence encodes CASSLLADTQYF. The full variable domain, with the rest looked up from reference TRBV28 and TRBJ2-3, is DVKVTQSSRYLVKRTGEKVFLECVQDMDHENMFWYRQDPGLGLRLIYFSYDVKMKEKGDIPEGYSVSREKKERFSLILESASTNQTSMYLCASSLLADTQYFGPGTRLTVL.

About this clone itself: Other DNA sequences within the sample encode an identical CDR3. The rearrangement links TRBV9 to TRBJ1-2; TRBD1 is a possible D gene (6 bases). The germline gives CDR1 SGDLS, CDR2 YYNGEE. The CDR3 is 13 amino acids. V gave up 2 bases and J gave up 2 bases, with 7 bases separating them. CDR3 amino acids: CASSVDRNYGYTF. CDR3 nucleotides: TGTGCCAGCAGCGTTGACAGGAACTATGGCTACACCTTC.

This clone came up a few times. The chain has TRBV14 and TRBJ2-2, with D unresolved. V lost 4 bases and J lost 5, with 8 bases in between. Germline V gene sequence: CDR1 SGHDN, CDR2 FVKESK. The CDR3 spans 13 residues. CDR3 nucleotide sequence: TGTGCCAGCAGCCTCCTTAGGACCGGGGAGCTGTTTTTT. Encoded protein: CASSLLRTGELFF.

The chain has TRBV4-3 and TRBJ1-4; no firm D call. The CDR3 runs 17 residues. Trimming shortened V by 0 bases and J by 5 bases, and 16 bases separated the two germline ends. Germline V CDR1 and CDR2: LGHNA, YSLEER. The CDR3 DNA follows: TGCGCCAGCAGCCAAGAATTTGGGCCTTTCCCAAATGAAAAACTGTTTTTT. Translation gives CASSQEFGPFPNEKLFF.

This clone has a count of ten or more. The chain has TRBV18 and TRBJ2-2; D gene ambiguous. Trimming took off 2 bases at V and 4 bases at J, with 5 bases between the two ends. The germline V gene encodes CDR1 KGHSH and CDR2 LQKENI. The CDR3 spans 13 residues. CDR3 sequence (DNA): TGTGCCAGCTCACCATTAGCCACCGGGGAGCTGTTTTTT. Translating gives CASSPLATGELFF.

CDR3 nucleotide sequence: TGTGCCTGGACCCCGACAGGGACCGGCTACACCTTC. This translates into CAWTPTGTGYTF. The genes are TRBV30 and TRBJ1-2; 7 bases agree with TRBD1. CDR3 size: 12 residues. The V gene's germline CDR1 is GTSNPN and CDR2 SVGIG (reference sequence). V gave up 4 bases and J gave up 8 bases; unmatched junction bases: 7.

This rearrangement joins TRBV10-3 to TRBJ2-5, with D possibly being TRBD2 (5 bases). With 0 bases removed from V and 5 bases from J, the gap between germline ends came to 10 bases. The germline V gene has CDR1 ENHRY and CDR2 SYGVKD. The CDR3 runs to 14 residues. The CDR3 nucleotides are TGTGCCATCAGTGAGTCTGGAGGCGGGGAGACCCAGTACTTC. This codes for CAISESGGGETQYF.

The DNA for the CDR3 is TGTGCCAGCAGCTCAGACCTAGCGGGGGCGGGAATCAATGAGCAGTTCTTC. This sequence encodes CASSSDLAGAGINEQFF. The chain recombines TRBV11-2 with TRBJ2-1, with 10 bases that match TRBD2. There are 17 residues in the CDR3. V shed 4 bases and J 6 bases; nucleotides not matched to a gene: 12. The germline CDR1 and CDR2 sequences are SGHAT and FQNNGV.

V and J are TRBV6-1 and TRBJ2-7, with a tentative D call TRBD1 (5 bases). This CDR3 contains 14 residues. V dropped 7 bases and J dropped 3 bases, with 16 bases sitting between them. The V gene's germline CDR1 is MNHNS and CDR2 SASEGT. CDR3 nucleotide sequence: TGTGCCAGCACCCAGGGCGTCCAGTACTACGAGCAGTACTTC. Amino acids: CASTQGVQYYEQYF.

J is TRBJ1-2 and V is TRBV14; maybe TRBD1 (5 bases). CDR1 SGHDN and CDR2 FVKESK come from the germline V gene. V shed 5 bases and J shed 4 bases, with 17 bases lying between them. The CDR3 totals 15 residues. This CDR3 is CASSGGGTYLYGYTF. The DNA for the CDR3 is TGTGCCAGCAGCGGCGGCGGGACTTATCTCTATGGCTACACCTTC.

A few counts support this clone. The CDR3 DNA reads TGTGCCAGTAGTAGTAACGGACAGGGGAATTCACCCCTCCACTTT. Its translation: CASSSNGQGNSPLHF. The V and J genes are TRBV19 and TRBJ1-6, with 9 bases that match TRBD1. J was trimmed by 7 bases and V by 4 bases; bases with no gene match: 5. The CDR3 sequence is 15 residues long. The germline gives CDR1 LNHDA, CDR2 SQIVND (reference sequence).

This clone was observed a few times. The chain recombines TRBV29-1 with TRBJ2-7, with D unclear. The V end was cut by 7 bases, the J end by 2 bases, with 15 bases between. The CDR3 covers 13 residues. In germline, CDR1 is SQVTM, CDR2 ANQGSEA. Here the CDR3 reads CSALLDAAYEQYF. CDR3 sequence (DNA): TGCAGCGCACTCCTGGACGCAGCCTACGAGCAGTACTTC.

This sequence joins TRBV7-3 and TRBJ2-2, with D uncertain. Germline V CDR1 and CDR2: SGHTA, FQGTGA. This CDR3 is 14 amino acids long. The germline V and J ends were trimmed by 3 bases and 1 base, with 6 bases remaining between them. The CDR3 DNA sequence: TGTGCCAGCAGCTTGGTCCTGAACACCGGGGAGCTGTTTTTT. Its protein product is CASSLVLNTGELFF.

V is TRBV18 and J is TRBJ1-1, with TRBD1 matching 11 bases. CDR3 length: 13 amino acids. V was clipped by 3 bases and J by 8 bases; unmatched bases: 2. CDR1 KGHSH and CDR2 LQKENI come from the germline V gene. The CDR3 loop is CASSPRDRGEAFF. In DNA, the CDR3 is TGTGCCAGCTCACCCCGGGACAGGGGGGAAGCTTTCTTT.

J is TRBJ1-2 and V is TRBV7-9; D call uncertain. V dropped 5 bases and J dropped 8 bases, with 18 bases sitting between them. This CDR3 region has 14 residues. The germline V gene encodes CDR1 SEHNR and CDR2 FQNEAQ (reference sequence). CDR3 sequence: CASSPRWTLMGYTF. The CDR3 nucleotides are TGTGCCAGCAGCCCCAGGTGGACGTTGATGGGCTACACCTTC. Together with reference TRBV7-9 and TRBJ1-2, the CDR3 gives the full variable domain: DTGVSQNPRHKITKRGQNVTFRCDPISEHNRLYWYRQTLGQGPEFLTYFQNEAQLEKSRLLSDRFSAERPKGSFSTLEIQRTEQGDSAMYLCASSPRWTLMGYTFGSGTRLTVV.

This sequence joins TRBV12-5 and TRBJ2-5, with TRBD1 matching over 11 bases. The CDR3 spans 18 residues. J was trimmed by 1 base and V by 1 base; bases with no gene match: 8. The germline gives CDR1 LGHNT, CDR2 FRNRAP. CDR3 nucleotide sequence: TGTGCTAGTGGTTTGGCTCCAGCCGGGACAGGGGGCCAAGAGACCCAGTACTTC. Its protein is CASGLAPAGTGGQETQYF. Full variable domain (rest looked up from reference TRBV12-5 and TRBJ2-5): DARVTQTPRHKVTEMGQEVTMRCQPILGHNTVFWYRQTMMQGLELLAYFRNRAPLDDSGMPKDRFSAEMPDATLATLKIQPSEPRDSAVYFCASGLAPAGTGGQETQYFGPGTRLLVL.

The chain uses TRBV2 and TRBJ2-3, with a weak D call TRBD2 (6 bases). Germline CDR1 SNHLY, CDR2 FYNNEI. V lost 7 bases and J 1 base, leaving 9 bases between the germline ends. The CDR3 length is 13 residues. Here the CDR3 reads CASTGDGTDTQYF. CDR3 sequence (DNA): TGTGCCAGCACGGGGGACGGCACAGATACGCAGTATTTT.

The chain is built from TRBV4-1 and TRBJ2-7; no clear D gene. Between the trimmed V and J ends, which lost 4 bases and 2 bases, there was a span of 9 bases. The germline gives CDR1 MGHRA, CDR2 YSYEKL. This CDR3 has 13 residues. CDR3 residues: CASSPDPAYEQYF. CDR3 coding DNA: TGCGCCAGCAGCCCCGACCCCGCCTACGAGCAGTACTTC.

Only a few counts were recorded for this clone. The V and J genes are TRBV10-3 and TRBJ2-1, with D uncertain. V lost 2 bases and J lost 6, with 8 bases in between. The length of the CDR3 is 13 residues. CDR1 ENHRY and CDR2 SYGVKD come from the germline V gene. The CDR3 nucleotides read TGTGCCATCAGTGAGACGTCCCTCAATGAGCAGTTCTTC. Translated, it gives CAISETSLNEQFF.

In its sample, this clone was seen once. The chain has TRBV10-3 and TRBJ1-3; no reliable D call. Germline values: CDR1 ENHRY, CDR2 SYGVKD. Trimming stripped 10 bases from V and 0 bases from J, with 7 bases between. This CDR3 comprises 12 residues. CDR3 bases: TGTGCCACCGTACCCTCTGGAAACACCATATATTTT. Protein product: CATVPSGNTIYF.

V is TRBV10-3 and J is TRBJ2-1; 7 bases align to TRBD2. Trimming cost V 4 bases and J 5 bases; bases outside gene matches: 14. This CDR3 contains 17 residues. Per the germline V gene, CDR1 is ENHRY and CDR2 is SYGVKD. Written as DNA, the CDR3 is TGTGCCATCAGTGCCCTCTATGGCGGGAGCCCCAACAATGAGCAGTTCTTC. This gives the protein CAISALYGGSPNNEQFF.

The CDR3 region is CASSPARGRAAYEQYF. The CDR3 region has the DNA TGTGCCAGCAGCCCAGCTAGGGGGAGGGCCGCTTACGAGCAGTACTTC. This chain joins TRBV7-2 and TRBJ2-7, with D possibly TRBD2 on 7 matching bases. This CDR3 is built from 16 residues. With 5 bases removed from V and 4 bases from J, the gap between germline ends came to 21 bases. The germline gives CDR1 SGHTA, CDR2 FQGNSA.

V and J are TRBV9 and TRBJ1-6, with 7 bases that match TRBD1. CDR1 and CDR2 (germline): SGDLS, YYNGEE. The J segment lost 6 bases and the V segment lost 4 bases, leaving 13 bases of the junction unmatched. CDR3 length: 17 residues. The CDR3 bases are TGTGCCAGCAGCACGCGACAGGGTATAACTTCTAATTCACCCCTCCACTTT. This sequence encodes CASSTRQGITSNSPLHF.

This clone was seen more than once but under ten times. The J gene is TRBJ1-5, the V gene TRBV19; 8 bases align to TRBD1. Germline-derived CDR1 and CDR2 are LNHDA and SQIVND (reference sequence). J gave up 2 bases and V 5 bases, and 8 bases lay outside the gene matches. This CDR3 has 16 residues. CDR3 sequence: CASSYGQGRGNQPQHF. CDR3 DNA: TGTGCCAGTAGTTACGGACAGGGCCGAGGCAATCAGCCCCAGCATTTT.

The chain joins TRBV7-2 to TRBJ2-2; no definite D call. The germline CDR1 and CDR2 sequences are SGHTA and FQGNSA. The CDR3 has 17 residues. V gave up 1 base and J gave up 0 bases, with 12 bases separating them. CDR3 sequence (DNA): TGTGCCAGCAGCTTAGTTCGTACGTTCGCGAACACCGGGGAGCTGTTTTTT. Translating it yields CASSLVRTFANTGELFF. Combining the CDR3 with reference TRBV7-2 and TRBJ2-2 gives the whole variable domain GAGVSQSPSNKVTEKGKDVELRCDPISGHTALYWYRQSLGQGLEFLIYFQGNSAPDKSGLPSDRFSAERTGGSVSTLTIQRTQQEDSAVYLCASSLVRTFANTGELFFGEGSRLTVL.